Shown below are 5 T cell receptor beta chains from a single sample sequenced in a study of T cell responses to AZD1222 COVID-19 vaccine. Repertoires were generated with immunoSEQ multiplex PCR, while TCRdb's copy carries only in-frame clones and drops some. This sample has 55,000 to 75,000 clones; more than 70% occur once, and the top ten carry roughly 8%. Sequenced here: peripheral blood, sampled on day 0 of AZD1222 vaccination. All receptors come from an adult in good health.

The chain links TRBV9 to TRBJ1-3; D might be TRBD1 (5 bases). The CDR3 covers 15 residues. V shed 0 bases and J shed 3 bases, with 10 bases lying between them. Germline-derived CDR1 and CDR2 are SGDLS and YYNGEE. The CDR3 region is CASSVAPGDGNTIYF. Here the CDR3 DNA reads TGTGCCAGCAGCGTAGCCCCGGGGGATGGAAACACCATATATTTT.

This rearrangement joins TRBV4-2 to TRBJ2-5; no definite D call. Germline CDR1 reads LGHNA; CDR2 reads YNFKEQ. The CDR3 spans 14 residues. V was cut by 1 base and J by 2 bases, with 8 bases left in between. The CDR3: CASSQGTAQETQYF. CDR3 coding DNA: TGTGCCAGCAGCCAAGGCACCGCTCAAGAGACCCAGTACTTC.

CDR3 sequence reads: CASSQAPGLAGEAEQFF. Here the CDR3 DNA reads TGCGCCAGCAGCCAGGCCCCGGGACTAGCGGGAGAGGCTGAGCAGTTCTTC. The chain recombines TRBV4-1 with TRBJ2-1, with 14 bases identical to TRBD2. The CDR3 sequence is 17 residues long. The V gene's germline CDR1 is MGHRA and CDR2 YSYEKL. Trimming at V came to 3 bases and at J to 9 bases, leaving 10 bases not matched to a gene.

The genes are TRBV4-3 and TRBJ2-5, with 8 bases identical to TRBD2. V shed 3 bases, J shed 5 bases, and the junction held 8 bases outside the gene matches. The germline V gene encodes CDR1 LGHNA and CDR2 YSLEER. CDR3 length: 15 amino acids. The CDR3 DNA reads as TGCGCCAGCAGCCACTTTAGCGGGGAGTGGGAGACCCAGTACTTC. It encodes CASSHFSGEWETQYF.

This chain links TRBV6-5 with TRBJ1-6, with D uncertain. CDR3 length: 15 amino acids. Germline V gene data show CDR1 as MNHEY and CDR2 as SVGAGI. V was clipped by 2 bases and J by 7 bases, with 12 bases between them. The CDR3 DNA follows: TGTGCCAGCAGTTACCAGATGGCTAGCAATTCACCCCTCCACTTT. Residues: CASSYQMASNSPLHF.